The 11 T cell receptor beta chains below all came from one sample that was sequenced in a study of blood T cell repertoires in COVID-19. Generated by immunoSEQ multiplex PCR, the TCRdb table keeps only in-frame clones and is missing some. This sample carries about 36,000 clones, about 80% of them seen once, and the ten largest clones take less than 2.5%. Sequenced: peripheral blood. These receptors came from a man in his fifties or sixties with active COVID-19.

The chain is built from TRBV11-1 and TRBJ2-7; TRBD1 aligns across 10 bases. The CDR3 length is 14 residues. Looked up from germline, CDR1 is SGHAT and CDR2 is FQDESV (reference sequence). V trimming: 7 bases; J trimming: 3 bases; junction bases outside the gene matches: 6. This CDR3 reads CASNFGTGDYEQYF. CDR3 sequence (DNA): TGTGCCAGCAACTTCGGGACAGGGGACTACGAGCAGTACTTC.

This sequence joins TRBV7-2 and TRBJ2-2; possible D gene TRBD1, 5 bases. The V end lost 5 bases, the J end lost 1 base, and 11 bases lay between the germline ends. CDR1 SGHTA and CDR2 FQGNSA come from the germline V gene. The CDR3 sequence is 15 residues long. CDR3 in amino acids: CASSRDSMNTGELFF. In DNA, the CDR3 is TGTGCCAGCAGCCGCGACAGTATGAACACCGGGGAGCTGTTTTTT.

The rearrangement joins TRBV7-2 to TRBJ2-1, with a weak D call TRBD1 (6 bases). The germline gives CDR1 SGHTA, CDR2 FQGNSA. The V end was cut by 5 bases, the J end by 6 bases, with 8 bases between. The CDR3 sequence is 12 residues long. CDR3 amino acids: CASSLDSNEQFF. CDR3 in DNA: TGTGCCAGCAGCCTGGACAGCAATGAGCAGTTCTTC.

The V and J genes are TRBV6-6 and TRBJ2-2; 7 bases are a match to TRBD1. After removal of 6 bases from V and 5 bases from J, the junction contained 6 bases not matched to a gene. CDR3 length equals 14 residues. Germline V CDR1 and CDR2: MNHNY, SVGAGI (reference sequence). The chain's CDR3 is CASRRQGETGELFF. CDR3 coding DNA: TGTGCCAGCAGGAGACAGGGAGAAACCGGGGAGCTGTTTTTT.

This clone appeared a few times. The J gene is TRBJ1-1, the V gene TRBV6-5; possibly TRBD1 for D (5 bases). Germline CDR1 reads MNHEY; CDR2 reads SVGAGI. The CDR3 extends over 12 amino acids. The V end lost 6 bases, the J end lost 1 base, and 6 bases lay between the germline ends. The CDR3 sequence is CASSGQNTEAFF. The CDR3 DNA reads TGTGCCAGCAGCGGACAGAACACTGAAGCTTTCTTT.

The V gene is TRBV7-9, the J gene TRBJ2-4; possibly TRBD2 for D (5 bases). The CDR3 has 16 amino acids. Germline assignment: CDR1 SEHNR and CDR2 FQNEAQ (reference sequence). Trimming removed 1 base from V and 6 bases from J, with 16 bases in between. The CDR3 bases are TGTGCCAGCAGCTTAGGGGATCGGTCCCGGGGAAACATTCAGTACTTC. It codes for CASSLGDRSRGNIQYF. The variable domain in full, completed from reference TRBV7-9 and TRBJ2-4, reads DTGVSQNPRHKITKRGQNVTFRCDPISEHNRLYWYRQTLGQGPEFLTYFQNEAQLEKSRLLSDRFSAERPKGSFSTLEIQRTEQGDSAMYLCASSLGDRSRGNIQYFGAGTRLSVL.

This CDR3 is CASEKWLAGEAGELFF. Here the CDR3 DNA reads TGCGCCAGCGAAAAGTGGCTAGCGGGAGAGGCCGGGGAGCTGTTTTTT. The chain is built from TRBV4-3 and TRBJ2-2, with 10 bases identical to TRBD2. This CDR3 region has 16 residues. Trimming cost V 8 bases and J 6 bases; bases outside gene matches: 12. CDR1 and CDR2 (germline): LGHNA, YSLEER.

V usage is TRBV4-3 and J usage is TRBJ1-5; the D gene is possibly TRBD1 (6 bases). CDR1 and CDR2 from the germline V gene are LGHNA and YSLEER. The CDR3 is 16 residues long. The V end was cut by 1 base, the J end by 1 base, with 11 bases between. The CDR3 DNA reads as TGCGCCAGCAGCCAAGCGGCAGGGGACAGCAATCAGCCCCAGCATTTT. It encodes CASSQAAGDSNQPQHF.

A few counts support this clone. This chain links TRBV6-5 with TRBJ2-2; D is uncertain. The V end lost 4 bases, the J end lost 3 bases, and 3 bases lay between the germline ends. This CDR3 is 12 amino acids long. The germline gives CDR1 MNHEY, CDR2 SVGAGI. This CDR3 reads CASSSYTGELFF. The CDR3 bases are TGTGCCAGCAGTTCCTACACCGGGGAGCTGTTTTTT.

The chain links TRBV12-3 or TRBV12-4 to TRBJ2-3; perhaps TRBD1 as D (5 bases). Trimming left V 7 bases short and J 2 bases short, with 7 bases between. The CDR3 is 12 residues long. CDR3 sequence (DNA): TGTGCCAGCACCAGGGACACAGATACGCAGTATTTT. Translation: CASTRDTDTQYF.

The chain carries TRBV7-3 and TRBJ2-1; 7 nucleotides line up with TRBD2. This CDR3 is 15 amino acids long. Trimming cost V 5 bases and J 4 bases; bases outside gene matches: 8. Germline V gene data show CDR1 as SGHTA and CDR2 as FQGTGA. The CDR3 protein is CASSVTGGPYNEQFF. The CDR3 nucleotides read TGTGCCAGCAGCGTTACGGGAGGCCCATACAATGAGCAGTTCTTC.